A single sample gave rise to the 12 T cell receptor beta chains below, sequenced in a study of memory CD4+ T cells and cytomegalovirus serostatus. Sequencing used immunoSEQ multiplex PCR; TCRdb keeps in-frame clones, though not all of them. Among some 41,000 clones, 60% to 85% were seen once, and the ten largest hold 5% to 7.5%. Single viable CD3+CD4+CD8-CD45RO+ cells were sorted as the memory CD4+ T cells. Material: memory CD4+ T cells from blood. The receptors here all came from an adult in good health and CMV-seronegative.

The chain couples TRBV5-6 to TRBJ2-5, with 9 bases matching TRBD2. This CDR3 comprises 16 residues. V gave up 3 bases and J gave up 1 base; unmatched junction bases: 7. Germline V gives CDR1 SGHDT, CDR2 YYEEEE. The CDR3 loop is CASSYRLAVIQETQYF. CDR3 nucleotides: TGTGCCAGCAGCTACCGACTAGCGGTGATCCAAGAGACCCAGTACTTC. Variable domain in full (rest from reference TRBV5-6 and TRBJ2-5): DAGVTQSPTHLIKTRGQQVTLRCSPKSGHDTVSWYQQALGQGPQFIFQYYEEEERQRGNFPDRFSGHQFPNYSSELNVNALLLGDSALYLCASSYRLAVIQETQYFGPGTRLLVL.

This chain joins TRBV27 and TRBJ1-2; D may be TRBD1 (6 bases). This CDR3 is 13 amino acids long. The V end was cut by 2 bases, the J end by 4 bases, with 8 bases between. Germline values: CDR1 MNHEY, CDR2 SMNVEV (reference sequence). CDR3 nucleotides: TGTGCCAGCAGTTTAGGAGGGGGCTATGGCTACACCTTC. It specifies CASSLGGGYGYTF.

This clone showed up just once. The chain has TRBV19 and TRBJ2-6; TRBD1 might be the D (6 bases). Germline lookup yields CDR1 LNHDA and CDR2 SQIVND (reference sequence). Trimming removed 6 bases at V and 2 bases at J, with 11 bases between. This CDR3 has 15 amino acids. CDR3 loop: CASSHRDAGANVLTF. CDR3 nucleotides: TGTGCCAGTAGCCACAGGGATGCTGGGGCCAACGTCCTGACTTTC.

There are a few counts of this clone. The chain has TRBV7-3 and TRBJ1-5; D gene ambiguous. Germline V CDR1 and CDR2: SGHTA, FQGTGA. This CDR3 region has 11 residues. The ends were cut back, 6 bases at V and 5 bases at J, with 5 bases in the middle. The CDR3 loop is CASSSHQPQHF. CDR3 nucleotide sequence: TGTGCCAGCAGTTCTCATCAGCCCCAGCATTTT.

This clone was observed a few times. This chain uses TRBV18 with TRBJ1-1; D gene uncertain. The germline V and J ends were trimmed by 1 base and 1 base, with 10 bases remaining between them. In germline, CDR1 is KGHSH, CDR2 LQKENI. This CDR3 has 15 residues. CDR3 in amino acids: CASSPQAAGNTEAFF. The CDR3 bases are TGTGCCAGCTCACCACAGGCAGCGGGGAACACTGAAGCTTTCTTT.

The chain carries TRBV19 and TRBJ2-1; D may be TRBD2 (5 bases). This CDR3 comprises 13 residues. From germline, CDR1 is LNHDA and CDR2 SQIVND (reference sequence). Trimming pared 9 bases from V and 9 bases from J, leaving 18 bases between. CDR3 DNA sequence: TGTGCCAGCAGATCGGCGGGCCGCGTTGAGCAGTTCTTC. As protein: CASRSAGRVEQFF.

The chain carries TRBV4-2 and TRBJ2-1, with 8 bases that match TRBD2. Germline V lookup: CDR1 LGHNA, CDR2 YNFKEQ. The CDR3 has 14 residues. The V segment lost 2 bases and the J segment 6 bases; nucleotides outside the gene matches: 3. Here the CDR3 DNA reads TGTGCCAGCAGCCAATTGGGGACTAGCAATGAGCAGTTCTTC. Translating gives CASSQLGTSNEQFF.

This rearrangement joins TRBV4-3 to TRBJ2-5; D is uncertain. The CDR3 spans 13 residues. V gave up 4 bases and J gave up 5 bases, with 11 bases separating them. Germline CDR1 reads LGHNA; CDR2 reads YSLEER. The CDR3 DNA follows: TGCGCCAGCAGCCCCACGCGACGGGAGACCCAGTACTTC. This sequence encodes CASSPTRRETQYF.

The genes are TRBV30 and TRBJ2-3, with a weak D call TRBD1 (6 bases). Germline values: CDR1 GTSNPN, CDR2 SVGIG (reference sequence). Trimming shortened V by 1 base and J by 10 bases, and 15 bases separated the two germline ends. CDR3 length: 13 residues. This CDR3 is CAWSESLAGAQYF. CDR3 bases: TGTGCCTGGAGTGAGAGCCTGGCAGGGGCGCAGTATTTT.

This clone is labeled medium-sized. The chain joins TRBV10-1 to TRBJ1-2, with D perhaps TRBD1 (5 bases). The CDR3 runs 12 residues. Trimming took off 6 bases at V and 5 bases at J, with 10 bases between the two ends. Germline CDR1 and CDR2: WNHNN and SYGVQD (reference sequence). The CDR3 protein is CASRGQVYGYTF. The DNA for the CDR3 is TGCGCCAGCAGGGGGCAGGTATATGGCTACACCTTC.

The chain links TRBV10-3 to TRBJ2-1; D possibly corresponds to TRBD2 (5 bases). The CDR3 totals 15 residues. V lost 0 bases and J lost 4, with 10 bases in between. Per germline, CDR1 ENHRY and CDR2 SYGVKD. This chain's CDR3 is CAISESSRGYNEQFF. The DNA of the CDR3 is TGTGCCATCAGTGAGTCGTCTCGGGGATACAATGAGCAGTTCTTC.

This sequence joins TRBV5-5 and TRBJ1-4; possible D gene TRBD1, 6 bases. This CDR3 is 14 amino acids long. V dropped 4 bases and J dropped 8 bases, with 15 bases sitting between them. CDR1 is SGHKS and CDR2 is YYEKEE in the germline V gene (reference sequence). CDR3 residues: CASSPGQIEEKLFF. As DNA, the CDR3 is TGTGCCAGCAGCCCCGGACAGATAGAGGAAAAACTGTTTTTT.